One sample yielded the 11 T cell receptor beta chains listed below, sequenced in a study of T cell repertoires in cytomegalovirus infection. In TCRdb, the reads were re-called with MiXCR into one record per CDR3 protein. The sample lists about 230,000 distinct CDR3 sequences; 20% to 25% were seen once. The specimen sequenced was CD8+ T cells from PBMCs. The source is a human donor in good health (CMV status not recorded). Some clones in this sample may be carry-over from other donors' samples.

J is TRBJ1-1 and V is TRBV5-4; 7 bases are shared with TRBD1. The V gene end was trimmed by 4 bases and the J gene end by 1 base; junction bases not matched to a gene: 4. Germline V gene sequence: CDR1 SGHNT, CDR2 YYREEE (reference sequence). The CDR3 loop spans 14 amino acids. The DNA for the CDR3 is TGTGCCAGCAGCGACTGGACAGGGAACACTGAAGCTTTCTTT. Residues: CASSDWTGNTEAFF.

V usage is TRBV20-1 and J usage is TRBJ2-5; D might be TRBD2 (6 bases). The germline V gene encodes CDR1 DFQATT and CDR2 SNEGSKA (reference sequence). The V end lost 6 bases, the J end lost 7 bases, and 27 bases lay between the germline ends. This CDR3 is 16 amino acids long. The CDR3 region is CSAKSLARKGSGTQYF. CDR3 bases: TGCAGTGCCAAAAGCCTAGCGCGGAAGGGGAGTGGGACCCAGTACTTC.

The chain is built from TRBV7-9 and TRBJ1-2; the D gene is possibly TRBD1 (6 bases). This CDR3 has 14 residues. Trimming shortened V by 8 bases and J by 3 bases, and 16 bases separated the two germline ends. The germline V gene encodes CDR1 SEHNR and CDR2 FQNEAQ (reference sequence). The CDR3 nucleotides read TGTGCCAGCGCAAGCGGGGGCGCAGACTATGGCTACACCTTC. It codes for CASASGGADYGYTF.

Of note for this clonotype: Its ends do not fully match the called genes, so a read error is possible. The gene calls are TRBV2 and TRBJ1-6; D is possibly TRBD1 (5 bases). CDR1 and CDR2 from the germline V gene are SNHLY and FYNNEI. This CDR3 has 15 amino acids. The CDR3: CTSSEMGDYNSPLHF. The DNA of the CDR3 is TGTACCAGCAGTGAGATGGGGGACTATAATTCACCCCTCCACTTT.

The chain has TRBV29-1 and TRBJ1-1, with D uncertain. V shed 7 bases and J shed 0 bases, with 12 bases lying between them. The germline V gene encodes CDR1 SQVTM and CDR2 ANQGSEA. The CDR3 extends over 13 amino acids. CDR3 loop: CSAEGDMNTEAFF. CDR3 in DNA: TGCAGCGCTGAGGGAGACATGAACACTGAAGCTTTCTTT.

This clonotype occurred many times. The chain recombines TRBV12-3 or TRBV12-4 with TRBJ2-3; D unresolved. This CDR3 is 12 amino acids long. Between the trimmed V and J ends, which lost 5 bases and 4 bases, there was a span of 7 bases. CDR3: CASSVGPDTQYF. The DNA of the CDR3 is TGTGCCAGCAGTGTCGGCCCAGATACGCAGTATTTT.

The chain combines TRBV10-3 with TRBJ2-1; maybe TRBD2 (5 bases). The CDR3 extends over 16 amino acids. Trimming stripped 2 bases from V and 0 bases from J, with 11 bases between. The V gene's germline CDR1 is ENHRY and CDR2 SYGVKD. The CDR3 loop is CAISEEGYNSYNEQFF. The CDR3 DNA follows: TGTGCCATCAGTGAGGAGGGCTACAACTCCTACAATGAGCAGTTCTTC.

At least ten counts were recorded for this clonotype. The chain is built from TRBV19 and TRBJ1-4; D is unresolved. The V gene's germline CDR1 is LNHDA and CDR2 SQIVND (reference sequence). This CDR3 contains 15 residues. V lost 3 bases to trimming and J lost 0 bases, with 8 bases between them. CDR3 in DNA: TGTGCCAGTAGTATGGGCACAGCAACTAATGAAAAACTGTTTTTT. The encoded protein is CASSMGTATNEKLFF.

This clonotype was counted a few times. The rearrangement links TRBV7-9 to TRBJ1-5, with D possibly being TRBD1 (5 bases). There are 15 residues in the CDR3. CDR1 SEHNR and CDR2 FQNEAQ come from the germline V gene (reference sequence). Trimming shortened V by 2 bases and J by 0 bases, and 8 bases separated the two germline ends. The DNA for the CDR3 is TGTGCCAGCAGCTTATGGGGGGATAGCAATCAGCCCCAGCATTTT. It is translated as CASSLWGDSNQPQHF.

This clonotype was seen many times. V and J are TRBV11-1 and TRBJ2-1; 8 bases agree with TRBD1. Unmatched junction bases numbered 6, after V lost 3 bases and J lost 2 bases. The CDR3 totals 16 residues. Germline loops: CDR1 SGHAT, CDR2 FQDESV (reference sequence). CDR3 nucleotide sequence: TGTGCCAGCAGCTTGTTGGGACAGGTCGCCTACAATGAGCAGTTCTTC. This translates into CASSLLGQVAYNEQFF.

The chain couples TRBV7-4 to TRBJ2-7; no definite D call. CDR1 is SGHVT and CDR2 is SQSDAQ in the germline V gene. CDR3 size: 15 residues. The V and J ends lost 2 bases and 4 bases respectively, with 15 bases between them. The CDR3 loop reads CASSLPPLGKYEQYF. In nucleotides, the CDR3 is TGTGCCAGCAGCTTACCCCCTCTAGGGAAATACGAGCAGTACTTC.